Below are 22 T cell receptor beta chains sequenced from a single sample in a study of blood T cell repertoires in COVID-19. The repertoire was sequenced with immunoSEQ multiplex PCR; TCRdb's copy has only in-frame clones and lacks some. The data hold just over 200,000 clones, with roughly 75% observed a single time. The sequenced sample consisted of peripheral blood. The receptors stem from a woman in her seventies with acute or convalescent COVID-19.

This chain links TRBV9 with TRBJ2-2; 14 bases agree with TRBD2. The CDR3 spans 18 residues. Germline CDR1 reads SGDLS; CDR2 reads YYNGEE. The junction had 10 bases not matched to a gene; V was cut back by 3 bases and J by 6 bases. This CDR3 reads CASSDPGLAGVGPGELFF. The CDR3 DNA follows: TGTGCCAGCAGCGACCCGGGACTAGCGGGAGTCGGTCCCGGGGAGCTGTTTTTT.

J is TRBJ2-5 and V is TRBV7-2, with TRBD2 as a possible D gene (6 bases). Germline CDR1 SGHTA, CDR2 FQGNSA. V was clipped by 1 base and J by 2 bases, with 8 bases between them. This CDR3 region has 14 residues. CDR3 loop: CASSLGTKQETQYF. Here the CDR3 DNA reads TGTGCCAGCAGCTTAGGGACTAAACAAGAGACCCAGTACTTC.

This chain joins TRBV6-6 and TRBJ2-7; 14 nucleotides align to TRBD2. Germline values: CDR1 MNHNY, CDR2 SVGAGI (reference sequence). This CDR3 region has 18 residues. Unmatched junction bases numbered 15, after V lost 5 bases and J lost 6 bases. The CDR3 reads CASSPSGTSGRTVAEQYF. The CDR3 DNA is TGTGCCAGCAGTCCCTCCGGGACTAGCGGGAGAACGGTAGCCGAGCAGTACTTC.

The genes are TRBV7-2 and TRBJ1-1; 7 bases match TRBD1. Germline values: CDR1 SGHTA, CDR2 FQGNSA. This CDR3 spans 13 amino acids. J gave up 3 bases and V 5 bases, and 3 bases lay outside the gene matches. The CDR3 nucleotides are TGTGCCAGCAGCCCGGGACAGCACACTGAAGCTTTCTTT. Its translation is CASSPGQHTEAFF.

This rearrangement joins TRBV3-1 (or the pseudogene TRBV3-2) to TRBJ2-3, with 7 bases that match TRBD1. The CDR3 contains 15 residues. CDR1 is LGHDT, CDR2 YNNKEL, per germline (reference sequence). The V gene end was trimmed by 3 bases and the J gene end by 2 bases; junction bases not matched to a gene: 5. The CDR3: CASSQGQSNTDTQYF. In DNA, the CDR3 is TGTGCCAGCAGCCAGGGACAGTCTAACACAGATACGCAGTATTTT.

The genes are TRBV6-1 and TRBJ2-7, with 7 positions matching TRBD1. Germline trimming cut 2 bases from V and 2 bases from J; bases unmatched to any gene: 3. Germline V gene data show CDR1 as MNHNS and CDR2 as SASEGT. The CDR3 sequence is 14 residues long. CDR3 loop: CASSELDRAYEQYF. The CDR3 DNA is TGTGCCAGCAGTGAACTCGACAGGGCCTACGAGCAGTACTTC.

The rearrangement joins TRBV5-3 to TRBJ2-2; a weak D match, TRBD1 (6 bases). TRBV5-3 is placed among ORFs of uncertain function. This CDR3 is built from 11 residues. Trimming pared 5 bases from V and 10 bases from J, leaving 9 bases between. In nucleotides, the CDR3 is TGTGCCAGAAGGAGGGACAAGGAGCTGTTTTTT. It translates to CARRRDKELFF.

The chain has TRBV29-1 and TRBJ2-5; TRBD2 matches 8 bases. The CDR3 totals 15 residues. Trimming took 6 bases from V and 5 from J; bases not matched to a gene: 14. The germline gives CDR1 SQVTM, CDR2 ANQGSEA. The chain's CDR3 is CSVRPRLAGFETQYF. CDR3 sequence (DNA): TGCAGCGTCCGCCCGCGGCTAGCGGGTTTCGAGACCCAGTACTTC. Combining the CDR3 with reference TRBV29-1 and TRBJ2-5 gives the whole variable domain SAVISQKPSRDICQRGTSLTIQCQVDSQVTMMFWYRQQPGQSLTLIATANQGSEATYESGFVIDKFPISRPNLTFSTLTVSNMSPEDSSIYLCSVRPRLAGFETQYFGPGTRLLVL.

V is TRBV28 and J is TRBJ1-2; D is ambiguous. Germline values: CDR1 MDHEN, CDR2 SYDVKM. The CDR3 length is 11 residues. V dropped 2 bases and J dropped 8 bases, with 6 bases sitting between them. The CDR3 spells CASSLRGGYTF. CDR3 DNA: TGTGCCAGCAGTTTAAGAGGAGGCTACACCTTC.

The V gene is TRBV28, the J gene TRBJ2-5; D ambiguous. This CDR3 is built from 14 residues. Deletions cut 6 bases from V and 5 bases from J, with 16 bases between. Germline lookup yields CDR1 MDHEN and CDR2 SYDVKM. CDR3 loop: CASSLDKIGETQYF. The CDR3 region has the DNA TGTGCCAGCAGCCTCGACAAAATCGGCGAGACCCAGTACTTC.

This chain links TRBV27 with TRBJ2-1; D might be TRBD2 (7 bases). Trimming stripped 3 bases from V and 4 bases from J, with 13 bases between. Germline V gene lookup returns CDR1 MNHEY and CDR2 SMNVEV (reference sequence). This CDR3 comprises 15 residues. The CDR3 DNA reads as TGTGCCAGCAGTTTTTCTGGGGGGGCTTACAATGAGCAGTTCTTC. Protein: CASSFSGGAYNEQFF.

The V gene is TRBV2, the J gene TRBJ1-2; 8 bases are a match to TRBD1. CDR1 is SNHLY and CDR2 is FYNNEI in the germline V gene. There are 12 residues in the CDR3. Unmatched junction bases numbered 3, after V lost 7 bases and J lost 5 bases. The CDR3 protein is CASTGQGYGYTF. The CDR3 region has the DNA TGTGCCAGCACAGGACAGGGATATGGCTACACCTTC.

The rearrangement uses TRBV28 and TRBJ1-2; no definite D call. Germline V gene sequence: CDR1 MDHEN, CDR2 SYDVKM. This CDR3 has 15 amino acids. The germline V and J ends were trimmed by 6 bases and 2 bases, with 16 bases remaining between them. CDR3 DNA sequence: TGTGCCAGCAGACCCCGGGGAGCACTGAACTATGGCTACACCTTC. Encoded protein: CASRPRGALNYGYTF.

The genes are TRBV6-1 and TRBJ1-2; 7 nucleotides line up with TRBD1. Germline values: CDR1 MNHNS, CDR2 SASEGT. The trim removed 3 bases at V and 5 bases at J, leaving 6 bases unmatched. This CDR3 spans 14 amino acids. The CDR3 spells CASSDPWTGYGYTF. For the CDR3, the DNA is TGTGCCAGCAGTGACCCCTGGACAGGTTATGGCTACACCTTC.

V and J are TRBV2 and TRBJ2-1; 8 nucleotides align to TRBD2. This CDR3 contains 17 residues. With 2 bases clipped from V and 7 bases from J, the junction kept 13 bases outside the gene matches. Germline V gene data show CDR1 as SNHLY and CDR2 as FYNNEI. CDR3 DNA: TGTGCCAGCAGTGAAAGCGGGGGTTTCTGGTCGAGTAATGAGCAGTTCTTC. Translating gives CASSESGGFWSSNEQFF.

This clone was counted between two and nine times. The rearrangement links TRBV5-1 to TRBJ2-7; D uncertain. The germline CDR1 and CDR2 sequences are SGHRS and YFSETQ. This CDR3 region has 14 residues. V lost 2 bases and J 6 bases, leaving 15 bases between the germline ends. The CDR3 protein is CASSFGATNAEQYF. The CDR3 DNA reads TGCGCCAGCAGCTTCGGAGCTACAAACGCCGAGCAGTACTTC.

The chain carries TRBV5-4 and TRBJ2-1, with D hard to call. The CDR3 consists of 16 residues. Germline CDR1 and CDR2: SGHNT and YYREEE (reference sequence). V gave up 0 bases and J gave up 0 bases, with 10 bases separating them. CDR3: CASSLDFRSSYNEQFF. The CDR3 region has the DNA TGTGCCAGCAGCTTGGACTTTAGGAGCTCCTACAATGAGCAGTTCTTC.

This rearrangement joins TRBV18 to TRBJ2-5; D gene uncertain. The CDR3 loop spans 13 amino acids. The ends were cut back, 6 bases at V and 10 bases at J, with 18 bases in the middle. Germline V gene data show CDR1 as KGHSH and CDR2 as LQKENI. This CDR3 is CASSAVRSEYQYF. CDR3 coding DNA: TGTGCCAGCTCCGCGGTCCGGAGTGAATACCAGTACTTC.

This clone showed up just a few times. The V and J genes are TRBV4-2 and TRBJ1-5, with D perhaps TRBD1 (6 bases). From germline, CDR1 is LGHNA and CDR2 YNFKEQ. The V end was cut by 1 base, the J end by 7 bases, with 8 bases between. CDR3 length: 13 residues. In nucleotides, the CDR3 is TGTGCCAGCAGCCAAGTTGGGGGCCAGCCCCAGCATTTT. Protein sequence: CASSQVGGQPQHF.

J is TRBJ2-7 and V is TRBV2, with 14 bases that match TRBD2. The CDR3 contains 16 residues. Germline V gene sequence: CDR1 SNHLY, CDR2 FYNNEI. V was pared by 6 bases and J by 6 bases, with 10 bases of the junction left unmatched. The CDR3 nucleotides are TGTGCCAGCAGGGTCGACGGGACTAGCGGGAGAGCCGAGCAGTACTTC. Amino acids: CASRVDGTSGRAEQYF.

This clone showed up just once. CDR3 protein: CSALGGAYGYTF. The CDR3 nucleotides are TGCAGCGCCCTAGGGGGGGCCTATGGCTACACCTTC. This chain connects TRBV29-1 to TRBJ1-2, with a tentative D call TRBD1 (6 bases). Germline V gene sequence: CDR1 SQVTM, CDR2 ANQGSEA. V was clipped by 7 bases and J by 4 bases, with 13 bases between them. This CDR3 comprises 12 residues.

The gene calls are TRBV5-1 and TRBJ1-2; D gene ambiguous. V was shortened by 3 bases and J by 3 bases, with 15 bases between the two germline ends. Germline lookup yields CDR1 SGHRS and CDR2 YFSETQ. CDR3 length: 15 amino acids. The CDR3 loop reads CASSWSPSWDYGYTF. CDR3 coding DNA: TGCGCCAGCAGCTGGAGCCCCAGCTGGGACTATGGCTACACCTTC.